The 27 T cell receptor beta chains reported below all come from one sample, sequenced in a study of response to subunit inactivated influenza vaccine. TCRdb called the RT-PCR reads again in MiXCR, with one record for every CDR3 protein. In the table there are about 160,000 distinct CDR3 sequences, 11% of which are singletons. The sample in question was non-naive T cells sorted from PBMCs, obtained more than 35 days after vaccination. Receptor source: a man aged 45 to 65 who received an inactivated influenza vaccine.

This clonotype came up many times. V and J are TRBV9 and TRBJ2-3; D may be TRBD1 or TRBD2 (5 bases each). Looked up from germline, CDR1 is SGDLS and CDR2 is YYNGEE. Trimming took 4 bases from V and 3 from J, leaving 18 bases between them. The CDR3 runs to 16 residues. This chain's CDR3 is CASSTRGVPLTDTQYF. Written as DNA, the CDR3 is TGTGCCAGCAGCACCCGAGGGGTCCCGCTTACAGATACGCAGTATTTT. Complete variable domain (other parts from reference TRBV9 and TRBJ2-3): DSGVTQTPKHLITATGQRVTLRCSPRSGDLSVYWYQQSLDQGLQFLIQYYNGEERAKGNILERFSAQQFPDLHSELNLSSLELGDSALYFCASSTRGVPLTDTQYFGPGTRLTVL.

This clonotype was picked up a small number of times. The chain carries TRBV20-1 and TRBJ2-1; 10 bases are a match to TRBD2. Germline V gives CDR1 DFQATT, CDR2 SNEGSKA (reference sequence). The CDR3 sequence is 10 residues long. V dropped 7 bases and J dropped 13; count of bases not matched to a gene: 4. The chain's CDR3 is CSVKREGQFF. CDR3 nucleotides: TGCAGTGTCAAGCGGGAGGGCCAGTTCTTC.

This clonotype was recorded many times. The chain couples TRBV7-2 to TRBJ2-1, with 7 bases fitting TRBD2. Germline V gene data show CDR1 as SGHTA and CDR2 as FQGNSA. CDR3 length: 13 residues. V lost 7 bases, J lost 8 bases, and 8 bases stayed unmatched. CDR3 amino acids: CASTAGEWDEQFF. DNA for the CDR3: TGTGCCAGCACGGCGGGAGAATGGGATGAGCAGTTCTTC.

This clonotype came up many times. The chain carries TRBV5-1 and TRBJ2-5; tentative D call: TRBD2 (6 bases). The V gene lost 0 bases and the J gene lost 3 bases, with 9 bases spanning the gap. Germline-derived CDR1 and CDR2 are SGHRS and YFSETQ. The length of the CDR3 is 14 residues. DNA of the CDR3: TGCGCCAGCAGCTTGGGGACGGGAGAAGAGACCCAGTACTTC. Translation: CASSLGTGEETQYF. Full variable domain (remainder filled in from reference TRBV5-1 and TRBJ2-5): KAGVTQTPRYLIKTRGQQVTLSCSPISGHRSVSWYQQTPGQGLQFLFEYFSETQRNKGNFPGRFSGRQFSNSRSEMNVSTLELGDSALYLCASSLGTGEETQYFGPGTRLLVL.

In its sample, this clonotype was seen a few times. V and J are TRBV20-1 and TRBJ2-7, with D perhaps assigned TRBD1 or TRBD2 (6 bases each). CDR1 and CDR2 (germline): DFQATT, SNEGSKA (reference sequence). This CDR3 has 13 amino acids. Trimming removed 2 bases at V and 5 bases at J, with 13 bases between. In DNA form, the CDR3 reads TGCAGTGCTAGATTAGGGGGGCGAAACGAGCAGTACTTC. Translation gives CSARLGGRNEQYF.

This clonotype was seen at least ten times. The J gene is TRBJ1-1, the V gene TRBV18; D is undetermined. Germline V gene data show CDR1 as KGHSH and CDR2 as LQKENI. Trimming removed 1 base at V and 1 base at J, with 4 bases between. The CDR3 runs 13 residues. The CDR3 DNA reads as TGTGCCAGCTCACCACAGACGAACACTGAAGCTTTCTTT. As protein: CASSPQTNTEAFF. Full variable domain (rest looked up from reference TRBV18 and TRBJ1-1): NAGVMQNPRHLVRRRGQEARLRCSPMKGHSHVYWYRQLPEEGLKFMVYLQKENIIDESGMPKERFSAEFPKEGPSILRIQQVVRGDSAAYFCASSPQTNTEAFFGQGTRLTVV.

This clonotype has a handful of counts. The V gene is TRBV28, the J gene TRBJ1-2; D gene unclear. V was shortened by 4 bases and J by 7 bases, with 7 bases between the two germline ends. The CDR3 is 11 amino acids. Germline CDR1 reads MDHEN; CDR2 reads SYDVKM. The CDR3 DNA sequence: TGTGCCAGCAGTTCCCTTAGTGGCTACACCTTC. Translated, it gives CASSSLSGYTF.

This clonotype was found many times. V is TRBV5-1 and J is TRBJ2-5; D is uncertain. Germline V gives CDR1 SGHRS, CDR2 YFSETQ. The V end was cut by 4 bases, the J end by 1 base, with 11 bases between. The CDR3 totals 14 residues. The CDR3 reads CASSQMALQETQYF. Here the CDR3 DNA reads TGCGCCAGCAGCCAGATGGCCCTCCAAGAGACCCAGTACTTC.

The chain carries TRBV18 and TRBJ2-7; D unresolved. This CDR3 has 14 amino acids. CDR1 and CDR2 (germline): KGHSH, LQKENI. V lost 1 base, J lost 1 base, and 8 bases lay in between. The CDR3 DNA is TGTGCCAGCTCACCACAAACCCTATCCTACGAGCAGTACTTC. This gives the protein CASSPQTLSYEQYF.

This clonotype was counted at least ten times. The chain employs TRBV12-3 or TRBV12-4 and TRBJ2-2; no clear D. This CDR3 comprises 15 residues. V shed 1 base and J shed 2 bases, with 8 bases lying between them. Here the CDR3 reads CASSLVFSNTGELFF. In nucleotides, the CDR3 is TGTGCCAGCAGTTTAGTTTTTTCTAACACCGGGGAGCTGTTTTTT.

This clonotype was seen a handful of times. The genes are TRBV27 and TRBJ2-3, with D perhaps matching TRBD1 (6 bases). CDR1 and CDR2 (germline): MNHEY, SMNVEV (reference sequence). This CDR3 spans 15 amino acids. Trimming left V 6 bases short and J 11 bases short, with 24 bases between. CDR3 residues: CASRGATGTPGRQYF. The CDR3 coding sequence is TGTGCCAGCAGGGGGGCGACGGGGACCCCGGGCAGGCAGTATTTT.

The V and J genes are TRBV7-3 and TRBJ1-1; D might be TRBD1 (6 bases). Trimming took 5 bases from V and 1 from J, leaving 11 bases between them. The CDR3 covers 14 residues. Germline V gene data show CDR1 as SGHTA and CDR2 as FQGTGA. The CDR3 region is CASSKGGSNTEAFF. CDR3 DNA sequence: TGTGCCAGCAGCAAGGGGGGGTCGAACACTGAAGCTTTCTTT.

This clonotype was picked up one time. The chain employs TRBV27 and TRBJ1-2; D ambiguous. V lost 6 bases to trimming and J lost 1 base, with 9 bases between them. This CDR3 has 13 amino acids. Germline V CDR1 and CDR2: MNHEY, SMNVEV (reference sequence). Here the CDR3 reads CASSPMSNYGYTF. CDR3 nucleotide sequence: TGTGCCAGCAGCCCCATGAGTAACTATGGCTACACCTTC.

Only a few counts were recorded for this clonotype. This chain links TRBV20-1 with TRBJ1-1; TRBD1 might be the D (5 bases). Per the germline V gene, CDR1 is DFQATT and CDR2 is SNEGSKA (reference sequence). The CDR3 sequence is 14 residues long. V lost 3 bases and J 4 bases, leaving 15 bases between the germline ends. CDR3 nucleotide sequence: TGCAGTGCTAGTCGGACCTCGGGGGGCACTGAAGCTTTCTTT. Its protein product is CSASRTSGGTEAFF.

This clonotype was counted a few times. J is TRBJ2-5 and V is TRBV5-1; TRBD1 matches 9 bases. Unmatched junction bases numbered 11, after V lost 7 bases and J lost 4 bases. The CDR3 has 15 residues. Germline V gene sequence: CDR1 SGHRS, CDR2 YFSETQ. The CDR3 sequence is CASELDRGAGETQYF. DNA of the CDR3: TGCGCCAGCGAACTCGACAGGGGGGCTGGAGAGACCCAGTACTTC.

This clonotype occurred a few times. The V call is TRBV19, the J call TRBJ1-1, with D tentatively TRBD1 (5 bases). V was pared by 6 bases and J by 5 bases, with 22 bases between. Germline values: CDR1 LNHDA, CDR2 SQIVND (reference sequence). The CDR3 sequence is 16 residues long. The CDR3 DNA sequence: TGTGCCAGTAGAAACGGGAATTTGCAGGGTGGAACTGAAGCTTTCTTT. This translates into CASRNGNLQGGTEAFF.

This clonotype was observed a handful of times. The rearrangement joins TRBV6-5 to TRBJ1-3; D ambiguous. The CDR3 length is 16 residues. Trimming pared 4 bases from V and 3 bases from J, leaving 16 bases between. Germline CDR1 is MNHEY and CDR2 is SVGAGI. The CDR3: CASSFAGRLGGNTIYF. The CDR3 DNA sequence: TGTGCCAGCAGTTTTGCCGGGAGGTTAGGTGGAAACACCATATATTTT.

The chain links TRBV23-1 to TRBJ2-2; 9 bases fit TRBD1. TRBV23-1 is treated as an ORF (open reading frame) with a function not yet certain. CDR3 length: 15 residues. The junction had 0 bases not matched to a gene; V was cut back by 0 bases and J by 4 bases. The chain's CDR3 is CASSQSGQGTGELFF. CDR3 coding DNA: TGCGCCAGCAGTCAATCGGGACAGGGCACCGGGGAGCTGTTTTTT.

The chain employs TRBV6-2 or TRBV6-3 and TRBJ2-2; D gene unclear. This CDR3 has 14 residues. Germline V lookup: CDR1 MNHEY, CDR2 SVGEGT. Trimming removed 6 bases at V and 2 bases at J, with 10 bases between. CDR3 residues: CASRAGRNTGELFF. In DNA form, the CDR3 reads TGTGCCAGCAGGGCCGGCAGAAACACCGGGGAGCTGTTTTTT.

J is TRBJ2-1 and V is TRBV20-1; weak D call: TRBD2 (5 bases). The V end was cut by 2 bases, the J end by 0 bases, with 11 bases between. The CDR3 contains 15 residues. In germline, CDR1 is DFQATT, CDR2 SNEGSKA (reference sequence). The CDR3 DNA is TGCAGTGCTAGACTGGCGGGTGGCTCCTACAATGAGCAGTTCTTC. Its protein product is CSARLAGGSYNEQFF.

The rearrangement joins TRBV5-1 to TRBJ2-5, with 9 bases lining up with TRBD1. Germline loops: CDR1 SGHRS, CDR2 YFSETQ. The ends lost 2 bases at V and 4 bases at J; junction bases unmatched: 15. The CDR3 is made up of 18 amino acids. CDR3 region: CASSLGDRVFGQVETQYF. The CDR3 coding sequence is TGCGCCAGCAGCTTAGGGGACAGGGTCTTTGGTCAGGTAGAGACCCAGTACTTC.

This clonotype was seen more than once but under ten times. The CDR3 DNA is TGTGCCATCAGAACTAGCGGGAGGGTGCTTCTGGGCACAGATACGCAGTATTTT. Its protein is CAIRTSGRVLLGTDTQYF. The chain is built from TRBV2 and TRBJ2-3; 13 bases are shared with TRBD2. Germline V lookup: CDR1 SNHLY, CDR2 FYNNEI. CDR3 size: 18 residues. V shed 10 bases, J shed 1 base, and the junction held 14 bases outside the gene matches.

This clonotype came up a few times. This sequence joins TRBV7-2 and TRBJ2-3; 10 bases match TRBD2. Germline CDR1 SGHTA, CDR2 FQGNSA. The CDR3 consists of 17 residues. V shed 5 bases, J shed 0 bases, and the junction held 8 bases outside the gene matches. The CDR3 loop is CASSTMTSGSSTDTQYF. Written as DNA, the CDR3 is TGTGCCAGCAGCACAATGACTAGCGGGTCTAGCACAGATACGCAGTATTTT.

This CDR3 reads CASRLGFSYEQYF. CDR3 DNA: TGTGCCAGCAGGCTAGGGTTTTCCTACGAGCAGTACTTC. This rearrangement joins TRBV11-1 to TRBJ2-7, with no clear D. Germline values: CDR1 SGHAT, CDR2 FQDESV (reference sequence). V was trimmed by 6 bases and J by 1 base, leaving 10 bases between them. CDR3 length: 13 residues.

In its sample, this clonotype was seen a few times. This chain uses TRBV4-2 with TRBJ1-5; D gene unclear. The CDR3 has 15 amino acids. CDR1 and CDR2 from the germline V gene are LGHNA and YNFKEQ. The V end was cut by 0 bases, the J end by 5 bases, with 11 bases between. The CDR3 region has the DNA TGTGCCAGCAGCCAAGATCAGAGCCGTTATCAGCCCCAGCATTTT. As protein: CASSQDQSRYQPQHF.

This clonotype showed up many times. The chain links TRBV4-1 to TRBJ1-5, with D hard to call. The CDR3 runs 16 residues. Germline assignment: CDR1 MGHRA and CDR2 YSYEKL. V lost 0 bases and J lost 2, with 11 bases in between. In nucleotides, the CDR3 is TGCGCCAGCAGCCAAGATCTAGGTTTTCGCAATCAGCCCCAGCATTTT. This translates into CASSQDLGFRNQPQHF.

This chain links TRBV5-1 with TRBJ2-1; D uncertain. The germline V gene has CDR1 SGHRS and CDR2 YFSETQ. This CDR3 region has 14 residues. V shed 0 bases and J shed 7 bases, with 11 bases lying between them. The CDR3 protein is CASSLAQNVNEQFF. The CDR3 bases are TGCGCCAGCAGCTTGGCACAGAATGTAAATGAGCAGTTCTTC.